A selection of T cell receptor beta chains follows, all from one sample in a study of blood T cells in healthy people across ages. TCRdb re-derived calls from the 5' RACE reads in MiXCR, one entry per CDR3 protein. The sample carries 450,000 to 600,000 distinct CDR3 sequences, about 28% recorded once. The sample was also reused in another study, on T cells of mothers and their children.

Source material: blood. The source is a boy between 2 and 10 years old in good health. The CDR3 runs from the conserved cysteine through the conserved F or W. D genes are given only for firm matches. A clone size is listed for some rows: how often the clone was seen (once, few, many), or a class if it is expanded.

size: many; D: -; J: TRBJ1-1; V: TRBV6-5; CDR3: CASSKSRGQTEAFF; DNA: TGTGCCAGCAGTAAGTCCCGGGGCCAAACTGAAGCTTTCTTT
size: once; D: -; J: TRBJ1-1; V: TRBV4-3; CDR3: CASSQGVTFRNTEAFF; DNA: TGCGCCAGCAGCCAAGGCGTTACATTCCGGAACACTGAAGCTTTCTTT
size: -; D: TRBD2; J: TRBJ2-2; V: TRBV5-1; CDR3: CASSLSGRADGELFF; DNA: TGCGCCAGCAGCTTGAGCGGGAGGGCCGACGGGGAGCTGTTTTTT
size: -; D: -; J: TRBJ2-5; V: TRBV9; CDR3: CASSADGETQYF; DNA: TGTGCCAGCAGCGCAGACGGTGAGACCCAGTACTTC
size: -; D: -; J: TRBJ2-2; V: TRBV20-1; CDR3: CSARDPIRSTGELFF; DNA: TGCAGTGCTAGAGATCCAATACGGAGCACCGGGGAGCTGTTTTTT
size: few; D: -; J: TRBJ1-1; V: TRBV4-1; CDR3: CASSLRRHPMDTEAFF; DNA: TGCGCCAGCAGCCTGAGACGTCACCCCATGGACACTGAAGCTTTCTTT
size: few; D: TRBD1; J: TRBJ2-6; V: TRBV12-3/TRBV12-4; CDR3: CAIPTGAYSGANVLTF; DNA: TGTGCCATCCCAACAGGGGCCTACTCTGGGGCCAACGTCCTGACTTTC
size: once; D: -; J: TRBJ1-1; V: TRBV20-1; CDR3: CSAINDHEAFF; DNA: TGCAGTGCCATCAATGACCATGAAGCTTTCTTT
size: -; D: TRBD1; J: TRBJ1-5; V: TRBV29-1; CDR3: CSVASEGTGLQPQHF; DNA: TGCAGCGTTGCATCAGAAGGGACAGGGCTTCAGCCCCAGCATTTT
size: -; D: TRBD1; J: TRBJ2-5; V: TRBV12-3/TRBV12-4; CDR3: CASSLGMTGQGATQYF; DNA: TGTGCCAGCAGTTTAGGAATGACGGGACAGGGGGCGACCCAGTACTTC
size: -; D: -; J: TRBJ1-1; V: TRBV3-1; CDR3: CASSDAMNTEAFF; DNA: TGTGCCAGCAGTGATGCCATGAACACTGAAGCTTTCTTT
size: once; D: -; J: TRBJ2-2; V: TRBV7-3; CDR3: CASSLGHFTGELFF; DNA: TGCGCCAGCAGCTTAGGACATTTCACCGGGGAGCTGTTTTTT
size: -; D: -; J: TRBJ1-4; V: TRBV28; CDR3: CASSFGSRNEKLFF; DNA: TGTGCCAGCAGTTTTGGATCACGGAATGAAAAACTGTTTTTT
size: few; D: TRBD2; J: TRBJ2-7; V: TRBV12-3/TRBV12-4; CDR3: CASSSPTSGRDEQYF; DNA: TGTGCCAGCAGTTCCCCTACTAGCGGGAGAGACGAGCAGTACTTC
size: -; D: -; J: TRBJ1-2; V: TRBV12-3/TRBV12-4; CDR3: CASTHRGTGPLVGGGYTF; DNA: TGTGCCAGCACTCACCGGGGTACAGGGCCCCTCGTGGGTGGAGGCTACACCTTC
size: few; D: -; J: TRBJ2-3; V: TRBV20-1; CDR3: CSAVEGGGATDTQYF; DNA: TGCAGTGCCGTCGAAGGGGGGGGTGCCACAGATACGCAGTATTTT
size: -; D: TRBD1; J: TRBJ1-4; V: TRBV25-1; CDR3: CASSEYNGDSSKLFF; DNA: TGTGCCAGCAGTGAATATAATGGGGACAGTTCTAAACTGTTTTTT
size: -; D: -; J: TRBJ1-4; V: TRBV19; CDR3: CASTAAGQNEKLFF; DNA: TGTGCCAGTACCGCGGCAGGGCAAAACGAAAAACTGTTTTTT
size: -; D: -; J: TRBJ2-7; V: TRBV2; CDR3: CASSEWAVPRYEQYF; DNA: TGTGCCAGCAGTGAATGGGCAGTCCCCAGGTACGAGCAGTACTTC